The next 10 T cell receptor beta chains were all read from a single sample in a study of control samples from healthy donors and cancer patients. The method was immunoSEQ multiplex PCR; TCRdb's version includes in-frame clones alone and lacks a portion of them. The profile shows around 68,000 clones, 83% of them singletons. Source material: blood. The receptors come from a man aged 55 to 70 in good health.

This clone was recorded a few times. This sequence joins TRBV9 and TRBJ1-4; 9 positions match TRBD1. The CDR3 has 16 amino acids. Germline-derived CDR1 and CDR2 are SGDLS and YYNGEE. Unmatched junction bases numbered 7, after V lost 4 bases and J lost 3 bases. Here the CDR3 reads CASSPTGGWANEKLFF. CDR3 bases: TGTGCCAGCAGCCCTACAGGGGGCTGGGCTAATGAAAAACTGTTTTTT.

The chain uses TRBV18 and TRBJ1-6; no definite D call. CDR3 length equals 15 residues. Germline CDR1 KGHSH, CDR2 LQKENI. With 2 bases removed from V and 10 bases from J, the gap between germline ends came to 15 bases. CDR3 sequence (DNA): TGTGCCAGCTCACCAAGCCTAGCAGATCGGTCACCCCTCCACTTT. Amino acid sequence: CASSPSLADRSPLHF.

The rearrangement uses TRBV7-9 and TRBJ1-3, with D possibly being TRBD1 (6 bases). The CDR3 is 15 residues long. The germline gives CDR1 SEHNR, CDR2 FQNEAQ (reference sequence). The V and J ends lost 1 base and 4 bases respectively, with 11 bases between them. As DNA, the CDR3 is TGTGCCAGCAGCTTAGGGGGGGCGCACGGAAACACCATATATTTT. It specifies CASSLGGAHGNTIYF.

The chain is built from TRBV4-2 and TRBJ1-3, with a weak D call TRBD1 (5 bases). CDR3 length: 15 residues. The V gene's germline CDR1 is LGHNA and CDR2 YNFKEQ. Trimming left V 3 bases short and J 4 bases short, with 13 bases between. The CDR3 DNA reads TGTGCCAGCAGCCACCCACGGGGGGTCGGAAACACCATATATTTT. Amino acids: CASSHPRGVGNTIYF.

The chain recombines TRBV3-1 (or the pseudogene TRBV3-2) with TRBJ2-7; D is perhaps TRBD1 or TRBD2 (6 bases each). The V end was cut by 1 base, the J end by 6 bases, with 10 bases between. Germline CDR1 LGHDT, CDR2 YNNKEL (reference sequence). The CDR3 contains 13 residues. The CDR3 DNA is TGTGCCAGCAGCCAAGTGGGGGGCATCGAGCAGTACTTC. This gives the protein CASSQVGGIEQYF.

This clone was seen a single time. V is TRBV2 and J is TRBJ2-7; D may be TRBD1 (5 bases). Deletions cut 3 bases from V and 4 bases from J, with 13 bases between. The CDR3 sequence is 14 residues long. Per germline, CDR1 SNHLY and CDR2 FYNNEI. CDR3 loop: CASSEAGRLYEQYF. The CDR3 DNA follows: TGTGCCAGCAGTGAGGCAGGGCGATTGTACGAGCAGTACTTC. Variable domain in full (rest from reference TRBV2 and TRBJ2-7): EPEVTQTPSHQVTQMGQEVILRCVPISNHLYFYWYRQILGQKVEFLVSFYNNEISEKSEIFDDQFSVERPDGSNFTLKIRSTKLEDSAMYFCASSEAGRLYEQYFGPGTRLTVT.

The sample holds a few counts of this clone. The V and J genes are TRBV2 and TRBJ1-5; 7 bases match TRBD1. Germline CDR1 is SNHLY and CDR2 is FYNNEI. V lost 5 bases and J lost 6; bases outside the gene matches: 10. The CDR3 has 15 amino acids. CDR3 region: CASSLAQGKVQPQHF. The CDR3 nucleotides are TGTGCCAGCAGTTTAGCACAGGGGAAGGTTCAGCCCCAGCATTTT.

V gene TRBV18 combines with J gene TRBJ2-5; 7 nucleotides line up with TRBD2. Germline loops: CDR1 KGHSH, CDR2 LQKENI. The trim removed 2 bases at V and 2 bases at J, leaving 5 bases unmatched. This CDR3 contains 15 residues. CDR3 loop: CASSPGRGTQETQYF. The CDR3 bases are TGTGCCAGCTCACCAGGGAGGGGAACACAAGAGACCCAGTACTTC.

The J gene is TRBJ2-1, the V gene TRBV7-9; maybe TRBD2 (6 bases). V lost 5 bases to trimming and J lost 0 bases, with 14 bases between them. This CDR3 has 16 amino acids. The germline CDR1 and CDR2 sequences are SEHNR and FQNEAQ (reference sequence). Written as DNA, the CDR3 is TGTGCCAGCAGCCCAGGTAGCGGAAGCTCCTACAATGAGCAGTTCTTC. It translates to CASSPGSGSSYNEQFF. Full variable domain (outside the CDR3, taken from reference TRBV7-9 and TRBJ2-1): DTGVSQNPRHKITKRGQNVTFRCDPISEHNRLYWYRQTLGQGPEFLTYFQNEAQLEKSRLLSDRFSAERPKGSFSTLEIQRTEQGDSAMYLCASSPGSGSSYNEQFFGPGTRLTVL.

J is TRBJ2-1 and V is TRBV7-3; D is unclear. Trimming shortened V by 5 bases and J by 4 bases, and 21 bases separated the two germline ends. This CDR3 region has 17 residues. The germline V gene has CDR1 SGHTA and CDR2 FQGTGA. CDR3 sequence: CASSTRGNSKGYNEQFF. The CDR3 DNA sequence: TGTGCCAGCAGCACCCGAGGAAATAGTAAGGGATACAATGAGCAGTTCTTC.